These 2 T cell receptor beta chains share one sample of origin, sequenced in a study of cytomegalovirus exposure and HLA in healthy donors (dated by TCRdb to about 2017). The library was prepared using the immunoSEQ multiplex PCR assay. A mixture of 60 forward primers for TCR Vbeta segments and 13 reverse primers for TCR Jbeta segments was used in the multiplex PCR. The clones in this table, taken by TCRdb from immuneACCESS, are in-frame only. Not every clone is retained; where verified, under half of the shortfall comes from an unresolved V gene, and the cause of the rest is unknown. The sample table lists about 200,000 clones, around 75% of them with a count of one. The ten most abundant clones make up approximately 1.8% of the sample. Sequencing was done on a sample of PBMCs. These receptors came from a woman in her 30s in good health and CMV-seronegative.

The rearrangement links TRBV2 to TRBJ1-6; possible D gene TRBD1, 6 bases. Germline V gene data show CDR1 as SNHLY and CDR2 as FYNNEI. V was clipped by 3 bases and J by 10 bases, with 16 bases between them. The CDR3 length is 15 residues. CDR3 loop: CASSDEGVGASPLHF. The CDR3 nucleotides read TGTGCCAGCAGTGATGAGGGGGTGGGGGCCTCACCCCTCCACTTT.

The rearrangement uses TRBV19 and TRBJ2-1; TRBD2 agrees at 8 bases. Trimming removed 5 bases from V and 8 bases from J; junction bases left unmatched: 14. The CDR3 has 16 amino acids. Germline CDR1 LNHDA, CDR2 SQIVND (reference sequence). The CDR3 coding sequence is TGTGCCAGTAGTCTCCTTGGTAGCGGGGTTATAGATGAGCAGTTCTTC. Translating gives CASSLLGSGVIDEQFF.